This record concerns one TCR beta chain sequence. Naive and memory CD4+ T cells came from enriched cryopreserved PBMCs. V was shortened by 4 bases and J by 0 bases, with 18 bases between the two germline ends. Germline V CDR1 and CDR2: MDHEN, SYDVKM. This CDR3 spans 17 amino acids. The source of the sample is a study of CD4 T cells in relation to SARS-CoV-2 and coronaviruses. Assay: immunoSEQ multiplex PCR; the TCRdb copy retains only in-frame clones and omits some. The sample comprises about 60,000 clones, around 90% of which are singletons, and about 0.36% rests with the top ten. This chain uses TRBV28 with TRBJ1-2; D is possibly TRBD1 (5 bases). The source of this sequence is an adult with COVID-19. The sample taken for sequencing was naive CD4+ T cells from PBMCs. Noted subset: naive CD4+ T cells isolated by negative enrichment. CDR3 sequence (DNA): TGTGCCAGCAGTTCGGTGCGCGGGACGAGGACTAACTATGGCTACACCTTC. It translates to CASSSVRGTRTNYGYTF.